These T cell receptor beta chains were read from a single sample in a study of T cells in Graves' hyperthyroidism and ophthalmopathy. TCRdb reanalysed the multiplex PCR reads using MiXCR and keeps one entry per CDR3 protein. The sample lists approximately 200,000 distinct CDR3 sequences; around 17% were seen once. Sequenced material: blood. These receptors were collected from a man aged 35 to 55 with Graves' hyperthyroidism. CDR3s include the opening cysteine and the closing phenylalanine or tryptophan. The D gene is left open where the match is weak. Where a row states a size, it is once, few, many or the class of an expanded clone; other rows omit it.

D: -
J: TRBJ2-3
V: TRBV6-1
size: many
DNA: TGTGCCACCACGACCCCGGGGGGCGCAGATACGCAGTATTTT
CDR3: CATTTPGGADTQYF

D: TRBD1
J: TRBJ1-4
V: TRBV2
size: many
DNA: TGTGCCAGCAGGATGGGACAGGGGAGTGAAAAACTGTTTTTT
CDR3: CASRMGQGSEKLFF

D: TRBD2
J: TRBJ2-1
V: TRBV2
size: many
DNA: TGTGCCAGCAATCAGGGACTAGCGGGGACCCCCCCCTACAATGAGCAGTTCTTC
CDR3: CASNQGLAGTPPYNEQFF

D: -
J: TRBJ1-5
V: TRBV6-2/TRBV6-3
size: -
DNA: TGTGCCAGCAGTTACCACCGGACAAAATATAGCAATCAGCCCCAGCATTTT
CDR3: CASSYHRTKYSNQPQHF

D: -
J: TRBJ2-7
V: TRBV18
size: many
DNA: TGTGCCAGCTCACCACGGGAGTCATTCAACTACGAGCAGTACTTC
CDR3: CASSPRESFNYEQYF

D: TRBD1
J: TRBJ2-3
V: TRBV2
size: many
DNA: TGTGCCAGCATCCCAGGGGGCGGGAATACGCAGTATTTT
CDR3: CASIPGGGNTQYF

D: -
J: TRBJ2-1
V: TRBV7-3
size: -
DNA: TGTGCCAGCAGCGGGGGGGCTCTTAATGAGCAGTTCTTC
CDR3: CASSGGALNEQFF

D: -
J: TRBJ2-6
V: TRBV11-3
size: few
DNA: TGTGCCAGCAGCGCCCATTACTCTGGGGCCAACGTCCTGACTTTC
CDR3: CASSAHYSGANVLTF

D: -
J: TRBJ1-1
V: TRBV18
size: many
DNA: TGTGCCAGCTCACCAGGGGTAGATATGAACACTGAAGCTTTCTTT
CDR3: CASSPGVDMNTEAFF

D: -
J: TRBJ1-1
V: TRBV14
size: -
DNA: TGTGCCAGCAGCCGGGCGGGACACGAGAACACTGAAGCTTTCTTT
CDR3: CASSRAGHENTEAFF

D: TRBD1
J: TRBJ2-1
V: TRBV6-2/TRBV6-3
size: -
DNA: TGTGCCAGCAGAGAACAGGGGGTATACAATGAGCAGTTCTTC
CDR3: CASREQGVYNEQFF

D: TRBD1
J: TRBJ1-1
V: TRBV4-3
size: few
DNA: TGCGCCAGCAGCCGAGGGGGCACGAACACTGAAGCTTTCTTT
CDR3: CASSRGGTNTEAFF

D: TRBD1
J: TRBJ2-1
V: TRBV7-3
size: many
DNA: TGTGCCAGCAGCCCGACAGGGTCCTACAATGAGCAGTTCTTC
CDR3: CASSPTGSYNEQFF

D: -
J: TRBJ1-6
V: TRBV19
size: -
DNA: TGTGCCAGTAGCATCGTCGGGGGATCCTATAATTCACCCCTCCACTTT
CDR3: CASSIVGGSYNSPLHF

D: TRBD1
J: TRBJ2-2
V: TRBV18
size: many
DNA: TGTGCCAGCTCACGATGGACAGGGGTCACCGGGGAGCTGTTTTTT
CDR3: CASSRWTGVTGELFF

D: -
J: TRBJ2-2
V: TRBV5-1
size: many
DNA: TGCGCCAGCAGCCCCATGGGGATCGGGGAGCTGTTTTTT
CDR3: CASSPMGIGELFF

D: -
J: TRBJ2-2
V: TRBV6-1
size: many
DNA: TGTGCCAGCAGTTATTACCCCCCCGGGACGACGAACACCGGGGAGCTGTTTTTT
CDR3: CASSYYPPGTTNTGELFF

D: -
J: TRBJ2-6
V: TRBV9
size: -
DNA: TGTGCCAGCAGCGTAGTGGGGGCTGGGGCCAACGTCCTGACTTTC
CDR3: CASSVVGAGANVLTF

D: -
J: TRBJ2-5
V: TRBV6-2/TRBV6-3
size: few
DNA: TGTGCCAGCAGTGACAGACTACAAGAGACCCAGTACTTC
CDR3: CASSDRLQETQYF

D: TRBD2
J: TRBJ2-2
V: TRBV20-1
size: many
DNA: TGCAGTGCCACTTCTGGTGGGGCGGGGGGGAGCTCCACCGGGGAGCTGTTTTTT
CDR3: CSATSGGAGGSSTGELFF

D: -
J: TRBJ1-5
V: TRBV7-2
size: few
DNA: TGTGCCAACAGCTTAGTTGGACAGAACAATCAGCCCCAGCATTTT
CDR3: CANSLVGQNNQPQHF

D: -
J: TRBJ1-1
V: TRBV7-3
size: many
DNA: TGTGCCAGCAGCCCGGACACGAACACTGAAGCTTTCTTT
CDR3: CASSPDTNTEAFF

D: -
J: TRBJ2-2
V: TRBV18
size: -
DNA: TGTGCCAGCTCACAAGTAGGGACAACGAACACCGGGGAGCTGTTTTTT
CDR3: CASSQVGTTNTGELFF

D: -
J: TRBJ2-3
V: TRBV7-2
size: once
DNA: TGTGCCAGCAGCGCCAGACTCTCGACAGATACGCAGTATTTT
CDR3: CASSARLSTDTQYF

D: -
J: TRBJ2-1
V: TRBV5-1
size: few
DNA: TGCGCCAGCACCCCGTTGGCCGCCACCTACAATGAGCAGTTCTTC
CDR3: CASTPLAATYNEQFF

D: -
J: TRBJ1-1
V: TRBV3-1
size: many
DNA: TGTGCCAGCAGCCAAGATCCCGGGGGCTACACTGAAGCTTTCTTT
CDR3: CASSQDPGGYTEAFF

D: -
J: TRBJ1-5
V: TRBV7-2
size: many
DNA: TGTGCCAGCAGCTTAGGGGCGTACATAAAGGGAAAGCAGCCCCAGCATTTT
CDR3: CASSLGAYIKGKQPQHF

D: -
J: TRBJ1-6
V: TRBV20-1
size: few
DNA: TGCAGTGCTAGAGTGCAGACGTATAATTCACCCCTCCACTTT
CDR3: CSARVQTYNSPLHF

D: TRBD1
J: TRBJ2-5
V: TRBV2
size: -
DNA: TGTGCCAGCAGTGAAGTCGACAGGGGGCCTGAGACCCAGTACTTC
CDR3: CASSEVDRGPETQYF

D: -
J: TRBJ2-7
V: TRBV6-1
size: -
DNA: TGTGCCAGCAGTCAAACCCGATCCACCGACGACTACGAGCAGTACTTC
CDR3: CASSQTRSTDDYEQYF

D: TRBD2
J: TRBJ2-7
V: TRBV29-1
size: many
DNA: TGCAGCGTCGTTAATGAGGCTAGCGGGGGGTTAAGGACCTACGAGCAGTACTTC
CDR3: CSVVNEASGGLRTYEQYF

D: TRBD2
J: TRBJ2-1
V: TRBV11-2
size: -
DNA: TGTGCCAGCAGCTTAGGACAGGTCCTAGCGGGGGCCCGGGGGGGCAATGAGCAGTTCTTC
CDR3: CASSLGQVLAGARGGNEQFF

D: -
J: TRBJ1-1
V: TRBV28
size: many
DNA: TGTGCCAGCAGCGAGACAGTGAACACTGAAGCTTTCTTT
CDR3: CASSETVNTEAFF

D: -
J: TRBJ1-4
V: TRBV5-1
size: few
DNA: TGCGCCAGCAGCTTAACTCCGGGGGTAGAGGAAAAACTGTTTTTT
CDR3: CASSLTPGVEEKLFF

D: TRBD2
J: TRBJ2-1
V: TRBV4-3
size: -
DNA: TGCGCCAGCAGCCAAGAGTCCCGAGCGGGGAGTTACAATGAGCAGTTCTTC
CDR3: CASSQESRAGSYNEQFF

D: TRBD2
J: TRBJ2-3
V: TRBV20-1
size: many
DNA: TGCAGTGCATCGGGACTAGCGGGGGGGTATAGCACAGATACGCAGTATTTT
CDR3: CSASGLAGGYSTDTQYF

D: -
J: TRBJ2-4
V: TRBV11-2
size: few
DNA: TGTGCCAGTAGCAGCAGACTAGCCAAAAACATTCAGTACTTC
CDR3: CASSSRLAKNIQYF

D: -
J: TRBJ1-1
V: TRBV12-3/TRBV12-4
size: many
DNA: TGTGCCAGCAGCCCCAAGTTACCGGGCTTGGGGACTGAAGCTTTCTTT
CDR3: CASSPKLPGLGTEAFF

D: -
J: TRBJ2-3
V: TRBV7-2
size: many
DNA: TGTGCCAACAGCTTAGATAGGACCACAGATACGCAGTATTTT
CDR3: CANSLDRTTDTQYF

D: -
J: TRBJ2-6
V: TRBV20-1
size: -
DNA: TGCAGTGCTAGAACTCTAGGCGCTAGCTCTGGGGCCAACGTCCTGACTTTC
CDR3: CSARTLGASSGANVLTF

D: TRBD1
J: TRBJ2-1
V: TRBV5-1
size: -
DNA: TGCGCCAGCAGCTCCGGACAGGCCTCCTACAATGAGCAGTTCTTC
CDR3: CASSSGQASYNEQFF

D: -
J: TRBJ1-4
V: TRBV2
size: many
DNA: TGTGCCAGCACCCAGAGGGACGGACCTAATGAAAAACTGTTTTTT
CDR3: CASTQRDGPNEKLFF

D: TRBD1
J: TRBJ1-5
V: TRBV19
size: -
DNA: TGTGCCAGTAGGGCCGGGACAGGGCATTCGACCCAGCATTTT
CDR3: CASRAGTGHSTQHF

D: -
J: TRBJ2-1
V: TRBV7-9
size: -
DNA: TGTGCCAGCAGCGCAACAGGGTTTGAGCAGTTCTTC
CDR3: CASSATGFEQFF

D: -
J: TRBJ2-3
V: TRBV3-1
size: many
DNA: TGTGCCAGCAGCCAGTCGGCGGGGGCCATCACAGATACGCAGTATTTT
CDR3: CASSQSAGAITDTQYF

D: -
J: TRBJ2-2
V: TRBV2
size: -
DNA: TGTGCCAGCCGCCCGAAAGAGAGCGAGGCCACCGGGGAGCTGTTTTTT
CDR3: CASRPKESEATGELFF

D: -
J: TRBJ2-5
V: TRBV28
size: -
DNA: TGTGCCAGCACCCTTGGGACCCGCAGCTTCGAGACCCAGTACTTC
CDR3: CASTLGTRSFETQYF

D: -
J: TRBJ2-7
V: TRBV18
size: many
DNA: TGTGCCAGCTCACCTTGGGACGGGCCCTACGAGCAGTACTTC
CDR3: CASSPWDGPYEQYF

D: TRBD2
J: TRBJ2-5
V: TRBV5-4
size: few
DNA: TGTGCCAGCAGCTCCTCCGGGACTACCCTTTACTTC
CDR3: CASSSSGTTLYF

D: -
J: TRBJ1-6
V: TRBV3-1
size: many
DNA: TGTGCCAGCAGCCAAGCCGGGGCCGGGTCACCCCTCCACTTT
CDR3: CASSQAGAGSPLHF

D: -
J: TRBJ2-5
V: TRBV3-1
size: many
DNA: TGTGCCAGCAGCCGAGTCCAGACAGGATATCAAGAGACCCAGTACTTC
CDR3: CASSRVQTGYQETQYF

D: TRBD1
J: TRBJ2-5
V: TRBV28
size: many
DNA: TGTGCCAGCAGTTCGACAGGGGGCACAGAGACCCAGTACTTC
CDR3: CASSSTGGTETQYF

D: -
J: TRBJ1-3
V: TRBV7-2
size: many
DNA: TGTGCCAGCACCTTCCGGGAGGCTGGAAACACCATATATTTT
CDR3: CASTFREAGNTIYF

D: -
J: TRBJ2-5
V: TRBV12-3/TRBV12-4
size: many
DNA: TGTGCCAGCAGCCCAGGTGGTAGGAGAGAGACCCAGTACTTC
CDR3: CASSPGGRRETQYF

D: -
J: TRBJ1-1
V: TRBV20-1
size: -
DNA: TGCAGTGCTAACGAGCAGGGTGAAGCTTTCTTT
CDR3: CSANEQGEAFF